Below are 13 T cell receptor beta chains sequenced from a single sample in a study of shared T cell receptors in the human thymus. Some clones are missing from TCRdb's copy, which holds only in-frame ones; the method was immunoSEQ multiplex PCR. The sample holds hundreds of thousands of clones, 88% seen once. The data were also submitted as part of a second study, on human thymus T cells.

The sequencing sample was made of thymocytes. The origin of the receptors is a boy under two years old with a congenital heart defect.

Note on this clone: Different DNA sequences within this sample yield the same CDR3. The chain's CDR3 is CSVGGQGYEQYF. For the CDR3, the DNA is TGCAGCGTCGGGGGACAGGGTTACGAGCAGTACTTC. J is TRBJ2-7 and V is TRBV29-1; 9 nucleotides line up with TRBD1. CDR3 length equals 12 residues. Germline assignment: CDR1 SQVTM and CDR2 ANQGSEA. V lost 6 bases and J lost 4; bases outside the gene matches: 4.

In this sample, this clone turned up a few times. The rearrangement links TRBV4-3 to TRBJ1-1; no clear D gene. Trimming removed 1 base from V and 1 base from J, with 16 bases in between. This CDR3 has 17 amino acids. From germline, CDR1 is LGHNA and CDR2 YSLEER. In DNA form, the CDR3 reads TGCGCCAGCAGCCAAGTCCTATCGTGGTACGAGAACACTGAAGCTTTCTTT. Translating it yields CASSQVLSWYENTEAFF.

J is TRBJ2-7 and V is TRBV19; D possibly corresponds to TRBD2 (7 bases). V lost 6 bases, J lost 0 bases, and 21 bases lay in between. The CDR3 is 17 amino acids. Germline-derived CDR1 and CDR2 are LNHDA and SQIVND (reference sequence). CDR3 DNA sequence: TGTGCCAGTAGGTTACAGGGAGGGACTTCTAGCTCCTACGAGCAGTACTTC. Amino acid sequence: CASRLQGGTSSSYEQYF.

This chain links TRBV5-4 with TRBJ2-7; TRBD2 matches at 7 bases. With 3 bases clipped from V and 4 bases from J, the junction kept 13 bases outside the gene matches. The germline gives CDR1 SGHNT, CDR2 YYREEE (reference sequence). CDR3 size: 16 residues. The CDR3 spells CASSCSNAGESYEQYF. The CDR3 bases are TGTGCCAGCAGCTGCTCGAATGCGGGAGAGTCTTACGAGCAGTACTTC.

The chain has TRBV9 and TRBJ2-7, with 10 bases that match TRBD2. Losses at the gene ends were 4 bases for V and 3 bases for J; bases not matched to a gene: 10. The CDR3 spans 16 residues. Germline V CDR1 and CDR2: SGDLS, YYNGEE. The CDR3 coding sequence is TGTGCCAGCAGCCCCGGAACTAGCGGGAACATCTACGAGCAGTACTTC. Translated: CASSPGTSGNIYEQYF.

The chain links TRBV11-3 to TRBJ2-1, with 12 positions matching TRBD2. The V and J ends lost 5 bases and 8 bases, in that order; junction bases with no gene match: 13. The CDR3 consists of 17 residues. Germline values: CDR1 SGHNT, CDR2 YENEEA. The CDR3 region is CASSPGLAGPRGDEQFF. The CDR3 nucleotides are TGTGCCAGCAGCCCCGGACTAGCGGGACCTCGAGGGGATGAGCAGTTCTTC.

The V call is TRBV29-1, the J call TRBJ2-1, with D possibly matching TRBD1 (6 bases). CDR1 and CDR2 from the germline V gene are SQVTM and ANQGSEA. The ends were cut back, 7 bases at V and 3 bases at J, with 13 bases in the middle. The CDR3 totals 13 residues. CDR3 sequence (DNA): TGCAGCGGGAGAGGGGGTTACTACAATGAGCAGTTCTTC. This codes for CSGRGGYYNEQFF.

The chain uses TRBV6-5 and TRBJ2-3, with 8 positions matching TRBD2. There are 16 residues in the CDR3. Germline V gene data show CDR1 as MNHEY and CDR2 as SVGAGI. The J segment lost 5 bases and the V segment lost 4 bases, leaving 11 bases of the junction unmatched. CDR3 residues: CASSFAGGLDRDTQYF. As DNA, the CDR3 is TGTGCCAGCAGTTTCGCGGGGGGACTAGATAGAGATACGCAGTATTTT.

The chain joins TRBV6-4 to TRBJ2-7; TRBD2 aligns across 7 bases. In germline, CDR1 is MRHNA, CDR2 SNTAGT. V was clipped by 2 bases and J by 6 bases; unmatched bases: 4. The CDR3 has 13 amino acids. CDR3 in DNA: TGTGCCAGCAGTGACCGACCGGGGGGCGAGCAGTACTTC. This sequence encodes CASSDRPGGEQYF.

J is TRBJ2-7 and V is TRBV14; 11 bases align to TRBD1. The CDR3 is made up of 14 amino acids. Trimming took 1 base from V and 6 from J; bases not matched to a gene: 2. Germline V gene sequence: CDR1 SGHDN, CDR2 FVKESK. The CDR3 DNA is TGTGCCAGCAGCCAAGGGACAGGGGGCTTCGAGCAGTACTTC. It codes for CASSQGTGGFEQYF.

This CDR3 is CASSLGRVSNQPQHF. The DNA of the CDR3 is TGTGCCAGCAGCTTAGGCAGGGTTAGCAATCAGCCCCAGCATTTT. This chain links TRBV5-4 with TRBJ1-5; perhaps TRBD1 as D (5 bases). Trimming took 2 bases from V and 0 from J, leaving 9 bases between them. Germline lookup yields CDR1 SGHNT and CDR2 YYREEE (reference sequence). The CDR3 contains 15 residues. The entire variable domain, with the rest obtained from reference TRBV5-4 and TRBJ1-5, is as follows: ETGVTQSPTHLIKTRGQQVTLRCSSQSGHNTVSWYQQALGQGPQFIFQYYREEENGRGNFPPRFSGLQFPNYSSELNVNALELDDSALYLCASSLGRVSNQPQHFGDGTRLSIL.

The chain carries TRBV5-1 and TRBJ2-5; tentatively, D is TRBD1 (6 bases). Germline CDR1 reads SGHRS; CDR2 reads YFSETQ. CDR3 length: 16 amino acids. The V end was cut by 2 bases, the J end by 5 bases, with 19 bases between. The DNA for the CDR3 is TGCGCCAGCAGCTTCCCGGGACACCCGTCCGAGGAGACCCAGTACTTC. This codes for CASSFPGHPSEETQYF.

The CDR3 here is CASSAISQSTNEKLFF. CDR3 sequence (DNA): TGTGCCAGCAGTGCCATCTCCCAGTCAACTAATGAAAAACTGTTTTTT. The rearrangement joins TRBV6-1 to TRBJ1-4; D not resolved. The CDR3 runs 16 residues. The germline V gene has CDR1 MNHNS and CDR2 SASEGT. V lost 4 bases and J 0 bases, leaving 12 bases between the germline ends.